The source of this T cell receptor (beta chain) is a study of T cell repertoires in aging, cancer and after chemotherapy (dated by TCRdb to about 2019). For context, the study as a whole: Donors spanned six age groups from 30 or younger to 70 or older, with at least three individuals per group. Paired pre- and post-chemotherapy samples in the hematological group came from chronic lymphocytic leukemia patients treated with fludarabine- or bendamustine-based regimens. The full dataset contained 9.1 million or so TCR reads. To look at immunoaging and at how T cells reconstitute after chemotherapy, the study profiled TCR beta repertoires in peripheral blood from both healthy donors and cancer patients. Alongside approximately 97 healthy donors serving as a reference group, the cohort included some 210 cancer patients, of whom 90 to 94 had hematological cancers and 120 to 130 had solid cancers.

This clonotype is labeled medium-sized (0.01 to 0.1%). Its antigen remains undetermined. The input lacks base qualities; no much larger clone sits a single base away. TCR beta rearrangements were amplified from genomic DNA isolated from peripheral blood, not from sorted cells or RNA. Rearranged TRB sequences spanning V, D and J segments were amplified by multiplex touch-down PCR using a mixed TRB-A/B primer pool. Illumina adapters and sample indices were added to the amplicons in two consecutive PCR reactions performed with Phusion HS II polymerase. Amplicons were gel-purified with the NucleoSpin Gel and PCR Clean-up kit, then checked with Qubit and an Agilent 2100 Bioanalyzer. Sequencing of the libraries was done on an Illumina MiSeq with paired-end, single-indexed 600-cycle runs. As for how the authors treated the data: Processing of the TRB sequences was carried out with MiXCR versions 2.12 and 3.0.5. A clone was defined as each unique CDR3 nucleotide sequence, and only productive sequences supported by at least two reads were kept. Repertoire metrics included Shannon diversity, evenness, clonality (one minus evenness), and alpha-parameterized diversity profiles from alpha 0 to 5. Generation probabilities of clones in paired pre- and post-chemotherapy samples were computed with the IGoR algorithm. TCRdb reran the public reads through fastp at Q25 and MiXCR, keeping productive beta chains. Records with the same CDR3 protein are collapsed into one entry carrying the most frequent genes and DNA. These V and J calls are TCRdb output, not the study's own analysis. The sample table contains 5,000 to 8,000 distinct CDR3 sequences; only one count was recorded for about 32% of them. The ten most abundant clones make up 8% of the sample.

Results the study describes overall, beyond this receptor: Median generation probability increased over the chemotherapy interval in both cancer cohorts, suggesting repertoire reconstitution through rebound thymic output. Significantly lower blood TCR diversity and higher clonality were observed in untreated patients with hematological or solid cancers than in age-matched healthy donors. Hematological cancer patients had lymphoid organ infiltration, which may itself impair thymic emigration or peripheral T cell expansion. In healthy donors, the drop in TCR diversity with age came mainly from a loss of richness, whereas in cancer patients a loss of evenness also played a part. According to the authors, the repertoire data do not permit conclusions about immunological memory after chemotherapy.

The clonotype comes from a human donor with a blood cancer. Sequencing used blood.

Here is the DNA: TGTGCCAGTAGTATCAGGGGCACTAATGAAAAACTGTTTTTT. Its amino acids are CASSIRGTNEKLFF. Rearrangement joined TRBV19 to TRBJ1-4, with TRBD1 tentatively as D gene (6 bases match). Trimming removed 3 bases from V and 2 bases from J, leaving 7 bases between the germline ends. There are 14 amino acids in the CDR3, from cysteine to phenylalanine inclusive. Only the CDR3 DNA stays, 42 bases, in frame from base 1. The germline V gene (reference sequence) supplies CDR1 LNHDA and CDR2 SQIVND.